This TCR beta chain was identified during a study of OX40 agonist ivuxolimab in advanced cancers. Study background: Patients with prior anti-PD-1, anti-PD-L1 or anti-CTLA-4 therapy were eligible; 40% had some.

Germline V lookup: CDR1 MDHEN, CDR2 SYDVKM. V was clipped by 5 bases and J by 4 bases; unmatched bases: 9. This CDR3 contains 15 residues. To note about this clone: The antigen remains unidentified.

Study observations and caveats: Expanded clones belonging to CD8+ T cells outnumbered, on average, those of CD4+.

Clones were sequenced by immunoSEQ multiplex PCR, and TCRdb holds only the in-frame ones, with some missing. The table lists under 95,000 clones, around 90% of them singletons. Exclusion applied to patients with autoimmune disease history or systemic immunosuppression. The timepoints at which blood was sampled were baseline, cycle 4 day 1, and cycle 7 day 1. Sequencing used CD4+ or CD8+ T cells sorted from blood, obtained in a trial of the OX40 agonist ivuxolimab. The chain is built from TRBV28 and TRBJ2-7; 9 bases fit TRBD1. The receptor's source is an adult with an advanced solid tumor such as melanoma, head and neck, liver or kidney cancer. CDR3: CASSPRDRAIYEQYF. In DNA form, the CDR3 reads TGTGCCAGCAGTCCCCGGGACAGGGCTATTTACGAGCAGTACTTC.